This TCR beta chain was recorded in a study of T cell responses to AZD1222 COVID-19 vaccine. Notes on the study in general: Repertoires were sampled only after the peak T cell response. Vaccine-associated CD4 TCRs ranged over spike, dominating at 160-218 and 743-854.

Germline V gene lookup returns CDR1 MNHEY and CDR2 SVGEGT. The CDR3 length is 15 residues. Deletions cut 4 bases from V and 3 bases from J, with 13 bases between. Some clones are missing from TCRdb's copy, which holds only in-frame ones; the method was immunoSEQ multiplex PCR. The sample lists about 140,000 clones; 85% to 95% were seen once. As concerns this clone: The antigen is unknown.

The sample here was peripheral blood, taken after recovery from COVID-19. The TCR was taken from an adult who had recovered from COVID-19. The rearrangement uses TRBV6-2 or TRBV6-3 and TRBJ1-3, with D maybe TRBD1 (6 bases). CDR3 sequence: CASSSTGLRGNTIYF. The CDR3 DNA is TGTGCCAGCAGTTCCACAGGGTTGCGTGGAAACACCATATATTTT.